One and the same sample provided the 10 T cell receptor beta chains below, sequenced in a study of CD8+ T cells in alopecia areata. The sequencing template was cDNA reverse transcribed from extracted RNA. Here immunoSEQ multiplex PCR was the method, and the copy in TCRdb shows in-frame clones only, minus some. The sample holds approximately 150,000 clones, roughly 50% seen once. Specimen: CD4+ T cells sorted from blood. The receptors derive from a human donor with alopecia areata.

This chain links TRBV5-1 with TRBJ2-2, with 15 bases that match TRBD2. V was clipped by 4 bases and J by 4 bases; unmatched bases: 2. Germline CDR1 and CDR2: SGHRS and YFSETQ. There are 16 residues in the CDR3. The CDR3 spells CASSRGLAGGTGELFF. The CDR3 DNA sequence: TGCGCCAGCAGCCGGGGACTAGCGGGAGGCACCGGGGAGCTGTTTTTT.

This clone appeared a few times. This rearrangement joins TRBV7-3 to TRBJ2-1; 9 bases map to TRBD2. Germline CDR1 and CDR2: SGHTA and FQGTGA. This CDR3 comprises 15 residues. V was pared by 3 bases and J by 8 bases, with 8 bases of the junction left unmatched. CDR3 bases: TGTGCCAGCAGCTTCTTTAGCGGGAGTACTGATGAGCAGTTCTTC. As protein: CASSFFSGSTDEQFF.

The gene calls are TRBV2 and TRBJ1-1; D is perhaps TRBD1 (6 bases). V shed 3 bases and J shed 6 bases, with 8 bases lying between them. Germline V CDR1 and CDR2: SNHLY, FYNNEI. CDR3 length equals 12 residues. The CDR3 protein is CASSEGGPEAFF. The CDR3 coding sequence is TGTGCCAGCAGTGAGGGGGGCCCTGAAGCTTTCTTT. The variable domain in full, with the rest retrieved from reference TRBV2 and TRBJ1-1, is EPEVTQTPSHQVTQMGQEVILRCVPISNHLYFYWYRQILGQKVEFLVSFYNNEISEKSEIFDDQFSVERPDGSNFTLKIRSTKLEDSAMYFCASSEGGPEAFFGQGTRLTVV.

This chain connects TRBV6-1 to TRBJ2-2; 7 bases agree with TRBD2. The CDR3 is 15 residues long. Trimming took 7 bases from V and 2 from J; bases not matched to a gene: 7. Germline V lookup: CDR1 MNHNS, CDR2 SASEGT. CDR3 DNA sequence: TGTGCCAGCAAACGACTAGCCCTAAACACCGGGGAGCTGTTTTTT. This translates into CASKRLALNTGELFF.

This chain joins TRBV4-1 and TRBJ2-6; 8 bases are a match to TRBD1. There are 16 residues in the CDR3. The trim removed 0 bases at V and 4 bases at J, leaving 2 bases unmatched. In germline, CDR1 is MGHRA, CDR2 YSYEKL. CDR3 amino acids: CASSQDRGPGANVLTF. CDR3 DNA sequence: TGCGCCAGCAGCCAAGACAGGGGGCCCGGGGCCAACGTCCTGACTTTC.

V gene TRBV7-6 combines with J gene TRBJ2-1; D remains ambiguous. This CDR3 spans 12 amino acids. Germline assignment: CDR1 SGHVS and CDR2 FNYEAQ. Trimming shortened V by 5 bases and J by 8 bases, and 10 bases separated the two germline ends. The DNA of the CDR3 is TGTGCCAGCAGCCCCCTTAAACATGAGCAGTTCTTC. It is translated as CASSPLKHEQFF.

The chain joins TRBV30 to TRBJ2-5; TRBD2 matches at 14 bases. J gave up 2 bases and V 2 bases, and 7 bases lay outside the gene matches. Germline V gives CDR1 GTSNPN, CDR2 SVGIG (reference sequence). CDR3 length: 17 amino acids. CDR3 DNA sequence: TGTGCCTGGAGTATCCGGACTAGCGGGAGGCAGCAAGAGACCCAGTACTTC. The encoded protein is CAWSIRTSGRQQETQYF.

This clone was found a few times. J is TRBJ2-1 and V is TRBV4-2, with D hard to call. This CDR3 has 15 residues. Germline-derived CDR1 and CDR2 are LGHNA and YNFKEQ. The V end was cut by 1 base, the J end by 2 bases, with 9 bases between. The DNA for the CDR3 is TGTGCCAGCAGCCAAGCCATCCCACCCTACAATGAGCAGTTCTTC. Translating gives CASSQAIPPYNEQFF.

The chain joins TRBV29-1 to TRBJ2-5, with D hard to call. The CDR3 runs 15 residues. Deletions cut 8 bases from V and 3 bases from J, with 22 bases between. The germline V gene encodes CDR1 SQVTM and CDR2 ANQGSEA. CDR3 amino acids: CSSGPSIGREETQYF. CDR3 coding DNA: TGCAGCTCCGGGCCAAGTATTGGAAGAGAAGAGACCCAGTACTTC.

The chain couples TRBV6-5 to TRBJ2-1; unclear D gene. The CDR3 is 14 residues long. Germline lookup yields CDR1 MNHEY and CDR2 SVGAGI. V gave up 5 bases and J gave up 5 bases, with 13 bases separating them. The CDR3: CASSIRLANNEQFF. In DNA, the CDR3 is TGTGCCAGCAGTATCAGGTTGGCCAACAATGAGCAGTTCTTC.